Shown below are 31 T cell receptor beta chains from a single sample sequenced in a study of blood T cell repertoires in COVID-19. The assay was immunoSEQ multiplex PCR, and TCRdb's table has in-frame clones only and misses some. The table has roughly 110,000 clones, 88% seen once. The sequenced sample was peripheral blood. The receptor source for this set is a man aged 45-65 years with active or convalescent COVID-19.

For this clone: The same CDR3 also results from other DNA sequences found in this sample. V usage is TRBV6-1 and J usage is TRBJ1-5; 10 bases fit TRBD1. Per germline, CDR1 MNHNS and CDR2 SASEGT. This CDR3 has 15 amino acids. V lost 0 bases, J lost 6 bases, and 2 bases stayed unmatched. CDR3 coding DNA: TGTGCCAGCAGTGAAGCGGGACAGGGGTTTCAGCCCCAGCATTTT. It encodes CASSEAGQGFQPQHF.

This clone was picked up one time. The chain joins TRBV14 to TRBJ1-5; D ambiguous. Per the germline V gene, CDR1 is SGHDN and CDR2 is FVKESK. With 4 bases removed from V and 4 bases from J, the gap between germline ends came to 14 bases. The CDR3 totals 15 residues. The CDR3 region has the DNA TGTGCCAGCAGCCCCGGCTCCGGGGTTAATCAGCCCCAGCATTTT. As protein: CASSPGSGVNQPQHF.

The chain joins TRBV28 to TRBJ1-3; D gene ambiguous. The V gene's germline CDR1 is MDHEN and CDR2 SYDVKM. V was clipped by 6 bases and J by 0 bases, with 12 bases between them. CDR3 length: 15 residues. The DNA for the CDR3 is TGTGCCAGCAGCCCGCCGGGGTTCTCTGGAAACACCATATATTTT. This sequence encodes CASSPPGFSGNTIYF.

The rearrangement joins TRBV29-1 to TRBJ1-4, with 9 bases fitting TRBD1. This CDR3 comprises 13 residues. V shed 1 base, J shed 6 bases, and the junction held 0 bases outside the gene matches. Germline assignment: CDR1 SQVTM and CDR2 ANQGSEA. The CDR3: CSVEGDRDEKLFF. The CDR3, as DNA: TGCAGCGTTGAAGGGGACAGGGATGAAAAACTGTTTTTT.

The chain recombines TRBV28 with TRBJ1-4, with 8 bases that match TRBD1. CDR1 is MDHEN, CDR2 SYDVKM, per germline. V was pared by 5 bases and J by 2 bases, with 7 bases of the junction left unmatched. The CDR3 extends over 16 amino acids. CDR3 DNA: TGTGCCAGCAGTAAGACAGGGGTTGTGACTAATGAAAAACTGTTTTTT. Amino acids: CASSKTGVVTNEKLFF.

Worth noting for this clone: At one end the junction does not follow the germline gene, possibly because of a read error. The chain uses TRBV28 and TRBJ1-6, with TRBD1 matching over 7 bases. The CDR3 contains 14 residues. Germline CDR1 MDHEN, CDR2 SYDVKM. As DNA, the CDR3 is TGTGCCAGCAGTTCGACAGGGAAGAATTCGCCCCTCCACTTT. This codes for CASSSTGKNSPLHF.

The CDR3 nucleotides are TGCGCCAGCAGCGAGGGAGGCAACAATGAGCAGTTCTTC. This translates into CASSEGGNNEQFF. V gene TRBV5-1 combines with J gene TRBJ2-1, with D perhaps matching TRBD2 (6 bases). This CDR3 contains 13 residues. The V gene's germline CDR1 is SGHRS and CDR2 YFSETQ. Trimming shortened V by 4 bases and J by 5 bases, and 10 bases separated the two germline ends.

V usage is TRBV6-5 and J usage is TRBJ2-7; D perhaps matches TRBD2 (6 bases). The CDR3 is made up of 15 amino acids. Germline values: CDR1 MNHEY, CDR2 SVGAGI. Trimming took off 0 bases at V and 2 bases at J, with 11 bases between the two ends. The chain's CDR3 is CASSYSAGTTYEQYF. The CDR3 nucleotides are TGTGCCAGCAGTTACTCGGCGGGAACTACCTACGAGCAGTACTTC.

The V gene is TRBV6-1, the J gene TRBJ2-7, with 12 bases lining up with TRBD1. In germline, CDR1 is MNHNS, CDR2 SASEGT. This CDR3 has 16 amino acids. V gave up 4 bases and J gave up 4 bases; unmatched junction bases: 8. The CDR3 region is CASSALRDRGQYEQYF. The CDR3, as DNA: TGTGCCAGCAGTGCCCTTCGGGACAGGGGGCAATACGAGCAGTACTTC.

V usage is TRBV24-1 and J usage is TRBJ2-7, with 7 bases identical to TRBD2. There are 16 residues in the CDR3. Germline CDR1 and CDR2: KGHDR and SFDVKD. The V and J ends lost 12 bases and 2 bases, in that order; junction bases with no gene match: 18. In DNA form, the CDR3 reads TGTGCCTCTGGGACTGAAGTCTGCGGGAGACCCTACGAGCAGTACTTC. This gives the protein CASGTEVCGRPYEQYF.

The chain links TRBV24-1 to TRBJ2-3; TRBD2 matches 8 bases. Germline CDR1 is KGHDR and CDR2 is SFDVKD. Trimming took 4 bases from V and 1 from J; bases not matched to a gene: 18. This CDR3 region has 20 residues. This CDR3 reads CATSDPGPSPAGVGTDTQYF. CDR3 coding DNA: TGTGCCACCAGTGACCCGGGGCCTTCTCCAGCGGGAGTCGGCACAGATACGCAGTATTTT.

The V and J genes are TRBV28 and TRBJ2-4, with 7 bases that match TRBD1. This CDR3 spans 14 amino acids. Germline V gene data show CDR1 as MDHEN and CDR2 as SYDVKM. With 2 bases clipped from V and 7 bases from J, the junction kept 5 bases outside the gene matches. CDR3 protein: CASSLGDRGNIQYF. The CDR3 DNA sequence: TGTGCCAGCAGTTTAGGGGACAGAGGTAACATTCAGTACTTC.

This sequence joins TRBV5-5 and TRBJ1-5; D might be TRBD1 (6 bases). Per germline, CDR1 SGHKS and CDR2 YYEKEE (reference sequence). Trimming pared 1 base from V and 0 bases from J, leaving 8 bases between. There are 15 residues in the CDR3. The CDR3 sequence: CASSLTGRSNQPQHF. For the CDR3, the DNA is TGTGCCAGCAGCTTGACAGGGCGTAGCAATCAGCCCCAGCATTTT.

The J gene is TRBJ2-7, the V gene TRBV6-5, with D tentatively TRBD2 (6 bases). V lost 2 bases and J lost 4, with 9 bases in between. CDR3 size: 13 residues. Germline CDR1 and CDR2: MNHEY and SVGAGI. The CDR3 here is CASSYAGTYEQYF. CDR3 DNA: TGTGCCAGCAGTTACGCCGGGACTTACGAGCAGTACTTC.

V is TRBV27 and J is TRBJ2-2; possible D gene TRBD1, 6 bases. Germline CDR1 MNHEY, CDR2 SMNVEV (reference sequence). The CDR3 is made up of 14 amino acids. V lost 6 bases and J 6 bases, leaving 14 bases between the germline ends. The CDR3: CASRRQAPAGELFF. In DNA, the CDR3 is TGTGCCAGCAGAAGACAGGCCCCCGCCGGGGAGCTGTTTTTT.

CDR3 region: CASSQEDTHDQPQHF. The CDR3 coding sequence is TGCGCCAGCAGCCAAGAGGACACCCACGATCAGCCCCAGCATTTT. The chain links TRBV4-3 to TRBJ1-5; D is perhaps TRBD1 (5 bases). V was clipped by 0 bases and J by 5 bases, with 11 bases between them. The CDR3 runs to 15 residues. CDR1 and CDR2 (germline): LGHNA, YSLEER.

DNA for the CDR3: TGTGCCAGCAGTTTTCAGGGAGGCAATTCACCCCTCCACTTT. This translates into CASSFQGGNSPLHF. The chain uses TRBV27 and TRBJ1-6, with a weak D call TRBD1 (5 bases). The CDR3 extends over 14 amino acids. Trimming took 3 bases from V and 7 from J, leaving 10 bases between them. The germline V gene has CDR1 MNHEY and CDR2 SMNVEV (reference sequence).

This CDR3 is CASSLSGQGENTEAFF. CDR3 nucleotide sequence: TGTGCCAGCAGCCTAAGCGGGCAGGGAGAGAACACTGAAGCTTTCTTT. V gene TRBV9 combines with J gene TRBJ1-1; D perhaps matches TRBD1 (5 bases). The CDR3 runs to 16 residues. Trimming shortened V by 4 bases and J by 1 base, and 17 bases separated the two germline ends. CDR1 SGDLS and CDR2 YYNGEE come from the germline V gene.

This clone appeared a single time. This rearrangement joins TRBV6-6 to TRBJ1-6, with no clear D. The CDR3 length is 14 residues. Germline V gene sequence: CDR1 MNHNY, CDR2 SVGAGI (reference sequence). Deletions cut 6 bases from V and 7 bases from J, with 13 bases between. The CDR3 nucleotides are TGTGCCAGCAGCAACGTGGGAGGCAATTCACCCCTCCACTTT. Translation gives CASSNVGGNSPLHF.

In nucleotides, the CDR3 is TGTGCCCTCGAGACAAGCTCTGGAAACACCATATATTTT. It yields the protein CALETSSGNTIYF. This chain joins TRBV30 and TRBJ1-3; no firm D call. The germline V gene encodes CDR1 GTSNPN and CDR2 SVGIG (reference sequence). The CDR3 is made up of 13 amino acids. Trimming removed 8 bases from V and 0 bases from J, with 11 bases in between. Based on the CDR3 plus reference TRBV30 and TRBJ1-3, the full variable domain is SQTIHQWPATLVQPVGSPLSLECTVEGTSNPNLYWYRQAAGRGLQLLFYSVGIGQISSEVPQNLSASRPQDRQFILSSKKLLLSDSGFYLCALETSSGNTIYFGEGSWLTVV.

The CDR3: CASSLAVDGHSNQPQHF. The CDR3 DNA sequence: TGTGCCAGCAGCTTGGCGGTGGACGGACATAGCAATCAGCCCCAGCATTTT. This rearrangement joins TRBV5-6 to TRBJ1-5; TRBD1 is a possible D gene (5 bases). Germline CDR1 reads SGHDT; CDR2 reads YYEEEE. This CDR3 is 17 amino acids long. The germline V and J ends were trimmed by 0 bases and 0 bases, with 13 bases remaining between them.

The CDR3 DNA reads TGTGCCTGGAGTGTGTTTTATTCCGGGACAGGGACCTACGAGCAGTACTTC. It translates to CAWSVFYSGTGTYEQYF. The chain recombines TRBV30 with TRBJ2-7; TRBD1 agrees at 9 bases. The V gene's germline CDR1 is GTSNPN and CDR2 SVGIG (reference sequence). The CDR3 consists of 17 residues. Trimming cost V 0 bases and J 2 bases; bases outside gene matches: 11. Supplemented by reference TRBV30 and TRBJ2-7, the full variable domain reads SQTIHQWPATLVQPVGSPLSLECTVEGTSNPNLYWYRQAAGRGLQLLFYSVGIGQISSEVPQNLSASRPQDRQFILSSKKLLLSDSGFYLCAWSVFYSGTGTYEQYFGPGTRLTVT.

V usage is TRBV6-6 and J usage is TRBJ1-2, with 8 nucleotides matching TRBD1. This CDR3 is built from 17 residues. V lost 5 bases, J lost 8 bases, and 19 bases stayed unmatched. Germline V gives CDR1 MNHNY, CDR2 SVGAGI (reference sequence). CDR3 loop: CASSPGTSGQGARGYTF. The CDR3 nucleotides read TGTGCCAGCAGTCCCGGGACATCCGGACAGGGAGCGAGAGGCTACACCTTC.

V gene TRBV11-2 combines with J gene TRBJ1-3; weak D call: TRBD1 (6 bases). CDR3 size: 16 residues. Germline V gives CDR1 SGHAT, CDR2 FQNNGV. The V and J ends lost 5 bases and 4 bases respectively, with 18 bases between them. The CDR3 nucleotides are TGTGCCAGCAGCCCCTCACCGGGACATAGGGGAAACACCATATATTTT. Its translation is CASSPSPGHRGNTIYF.

Turning to this clone: Other DNA sequences from this sample encode an identical CDR3 as well. This chain links TRBV2 with TRBJ1-1; D is perhaps TRBD1 (5 bases). Trimming took 4 bases from V and 5 from J, leaving 11 bases between them. The CDR3 is 13 residues long. The V gene's germline CDR1 is SNHLY and CDR2 FYNNEI. The CDR3 loop is CASSGQGGTEAFF. The CDR3 region has the DNA TGTGCCAGCAGTGGTCAGGGAGGTACTGAAGCTTTCTTT.

The rearrangement links TRBV9 to TRBJ2-1; 8 bases map to TRBD2. The CDR3 sequence is 15 residues long. Germline V gene lookup returns CDR1 SGDLS and CDR2 YYNGEE. With V trimmed by 3 bases and J by 1 base, 3 bases remained unmatched. CDR3 bases: TGTGCCAGCAGCGGCCAGCGGGAGTCCTACAATGAGCAGTTCTTC. Translating gives CASSGQRESYNEQFF.

The chain employs TRBV5-1 and TRBJ2-7; D possibly corresponds to TRBD2 (5 bases). The CDR3 length is 14 residues. Deletions cut 0 bases from V and 2 bases from J, with 9 bases between. Germline V lookup: CDR1 SGHRS, CDR2 YFSETQ. The CDR3 bases are TGCGCCAGCAGCTTGGGAGACTATACCTACGAGCAGTACTTC. Its protein product is CASSLGDYTYEQYF.

This clone is medium-sized by share. V is TRBV5-4 and J is TRBJ2-3; 9 positions agree with TRBD2. J was trimmed by 0 bases and V by 0 bases; bases with no gene match: 2. CDR1 is SGHNT and CDR2 is YYREEE in the germline V gene (reference sequence). The CDR3 totals 16 residues. CDR3 nucleotide sequence: TGTGCCAGCAGCTTGGCAACTAGCGGGAGCACAGATACGCAGTATTTT. It yields the protein CASSLATSGSTDTQYF.

The J gene is TRBJ2-1, the V gene TRBV6-5, with 8 bases identical to TRBD2. CDR1 and CDR2 from the germline V gene are MNHEY and SVGAGI. The CDR3 length is 14 residues. The V and J ends lost 5 bases and 4 bases, in that order; junction bases with no gene match: 4. CDR3 amino acids: CASSTLAVYNEQFF. Written as DNA, the CDR3 is TGTGCCAGCAGTACACTAGCGGTTTACAATGAGCAGTTCTTC.

This chain uses TRBV19 with TRBJ1-1; the D gene is possibly TRBD1 (5 bases). The length of the CDR3 is 15 residues. The germline gives CDR1 LNHDA, CDR2 SQIVND (reference sequence). V was trimmed by 1 base and J by 1 base, leaving 10 bases between them. CDR3 nucleotides: TGTGCCAGTAGTATAGGGGGGGTCCCGAACACTGAAGCTTTCTTT. It is translated as CASSIGGVPNTEAFF.

The J gene is TRBJ2-3, the V gene TRBV2, with TRBD1 matching 10 bases. Trimming removed 0 bases from V and 5 bases from J; junction bases left unmatched: 14. This CDR3 has 19 amino acids. Per germline, CDR1 SNHLY and CDR2 FYNNEI. CDR3 loop: CASSEAGGLRTGGIDTQYF. For the CDR3, the DNA is TGTGCCAGCAGTGAAGCTGGGGGACTGAGGACAGGGGGAATAGATACGCAGTATTTT.